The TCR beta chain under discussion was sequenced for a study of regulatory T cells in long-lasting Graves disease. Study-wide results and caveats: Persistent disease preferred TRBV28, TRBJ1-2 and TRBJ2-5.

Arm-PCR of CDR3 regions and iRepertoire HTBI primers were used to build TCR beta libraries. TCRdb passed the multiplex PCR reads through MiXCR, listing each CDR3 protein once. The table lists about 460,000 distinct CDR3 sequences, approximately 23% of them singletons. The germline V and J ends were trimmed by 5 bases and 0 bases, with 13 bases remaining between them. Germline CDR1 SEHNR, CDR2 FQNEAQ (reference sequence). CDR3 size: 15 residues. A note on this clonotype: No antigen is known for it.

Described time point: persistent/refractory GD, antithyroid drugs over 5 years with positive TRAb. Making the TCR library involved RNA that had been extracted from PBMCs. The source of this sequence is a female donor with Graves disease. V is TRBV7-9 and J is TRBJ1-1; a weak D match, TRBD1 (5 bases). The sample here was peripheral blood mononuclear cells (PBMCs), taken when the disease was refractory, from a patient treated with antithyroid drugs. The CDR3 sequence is CASSLGGQLNTEAFF. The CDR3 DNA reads TGTGCCAGCAGCCTAGGAGGACAATTGAACACTGAAGCTTTCTTT.